This entry features one T cell receptor (beta chain) sequence. What antigen it recognizes has not been identified. No per-base quality is available; no much larger clone lies one base away. This entry belongs to a study of blood T cell repertoires in COVID-19 (TCRdb year 2020). The study in broad terms: The collaborator samples originated in the United States, Italy and Spain and spanned the acute and convalescent phases of COVID-19. The repertoires were made available in a free public database intended to serve as a resource for research on the immune response to SARS-CoV-2. The material from the prospective study consisted of cDNA or gDNA derived from T cells, B-cell-depleted T cells, or PBMCs. Samples were obtained from the ongoing ImmuneRACE study (first 160 participants) and from 950 to 1,500 subjects provided by 6 global collaborators. The sample metadata nearly always contained a de-identified subject ID, COVID-19 status, age in years and sex. Subjects who had been exposed to COVID-19, were actively infected with it, or had recovered from it provided the deeply sampled blood TCRbeta repertoires that made up the dataset. Where available, HLA class I and class II types were obtained from metadata supplied by the sample provider rather than from assay-based typing.

TCRbeta CDR3 regions were amplified from genomic DNA using the immunoSEQ Assay, a bias-controlled multiplex PCR. The authors' pipeline ran thus. The number of nucleated cells in each sample was estimated from the amplification of reference gene primers within the assay. To quantify the absolute abundance of each unique TCRbeta CDR3 rearrangement, sequence reads were collapsed and filtered. For each sample, productive Simpson clonality was calculated as the square root of Simpson's diversity index across productive rearrangements. In its TCRdb copy, this immuneACCESS table keeps in-frame sequences only and misses some clones. Where compared with another copy, unresolved V genes explain less than half of these, and the others have no known cause. Clone size and the V and J calls come from that table; the DNA yielded D and trimming. The table for this sample lists about 300,000 clones; roughly 80% of them were counted only once. The ten most abundant clones make up 1.4% to 1.5% of the sample.

One collaborating source in Seattle enrolled patients while the patients were actively infected and followed the patients over time throughout the course of disease. Whole blood was collected in K2EDTA tubes by collaborating institutions according to the institutions' own protocols. For TCRbeta analysis, collaborators shipped samples in one of three forms: frozen whole blood, isolated PBMCs, or DNA extracted from either of those sample types. Trimming costs V 5 bases and J 0 bases, and their ends lie 17 bases apart. The germline V gene supplies CDR1 SGHNT and CDR2 YENEEA. Inclusive of the bounding cysteine and phenylalanine, the CDR3 is 16 residues long. Left in the record is the CDR3 DNA by itself, 48 bases read in frame from the first base. General study outcomes and caveats: How much clinical and demographic metadata was included differed by source and by participant, and the metadata was provided uncurated.

The source of this sequence is a human donor with COVID-19, enrolled during active disease. The donor label of this sample is uncertain. This sequence uses TRBV11-3 and TRBJ2-7; D gene: possibly TRBD2, on 7 matching bases. The specimen sequenced was peripheral blood. The base sequence is TGTGCCAGCAGCCCCGGGGGGCAGGGCCCCTCCTACGAGCAGTACTTC. This encodes CASSPGGQGPSYEQYF.